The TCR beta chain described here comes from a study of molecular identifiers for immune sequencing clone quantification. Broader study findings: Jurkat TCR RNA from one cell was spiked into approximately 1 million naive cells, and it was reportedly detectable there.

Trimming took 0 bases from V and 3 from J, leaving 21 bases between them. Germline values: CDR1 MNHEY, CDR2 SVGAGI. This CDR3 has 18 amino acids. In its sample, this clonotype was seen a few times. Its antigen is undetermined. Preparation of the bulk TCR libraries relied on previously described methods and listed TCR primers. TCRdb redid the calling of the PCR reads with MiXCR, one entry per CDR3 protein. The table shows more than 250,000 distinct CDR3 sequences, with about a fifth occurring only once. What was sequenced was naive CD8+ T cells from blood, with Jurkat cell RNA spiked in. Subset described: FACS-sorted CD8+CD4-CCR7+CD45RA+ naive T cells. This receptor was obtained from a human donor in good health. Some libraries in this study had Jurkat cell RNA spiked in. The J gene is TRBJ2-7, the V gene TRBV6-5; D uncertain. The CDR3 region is CASSYSIAQAVTFYEQYF. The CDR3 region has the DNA TGTGCCAGCAGTTACTCGATCGCTCAGGCTGTCACATTCTACGAGCAGTACTTC.